This entry lists 30 T cell receptor beta chains sequenced from one sample in a study of Graves' ophthalmopathy and Graves' hyperthyroidism. TCR beta CDR3 amplification used RNA transcripts. First-round RT-PCR employed HTBI primers, with a second-round multiplex PCR after it. TCRdb re-analysed the multiplex PCR reads in MiXCR, keeping a single row per CDR3 protein. This table holds about 550,000 distinct CDR3 sequences, roughly 40% found once. The sequencing sample was made of peripheral blood or thyroid tissue (not recorded which). The source is an adult man with Graves' hyperthyroidism.

This clonotype was seen more than once but under ten times. CDR3: CASSPGQVSGGELFF. CDR3 nucleotides: TGTGCCAGCAGCCCTGGACAGGTCTCGGGCGGGGAGCTGTTTTTT. J is TRBJ2-2 and V is TRBV12-3 or TRBV12-4; 7 bases are a match to TRBD1. After removal of 6 bases from V and 7 bases from J, the junction contained 11 bases not matched to a gene. This CDR3 is built from 15 residues.

This clonotype was counted at least ten times. V gene TRBV9 combines with J gene TRBJ1-6; D is perhaps TRBD1 (5 bases). Per the germline V gene, CDR1 is SGDLS and CDR2 is YYNGEE. The CDR3 sequence is 15 residues long. Trimming removed 0 bases at V and 7 bases at J, with 11 bases between. The CDR3 sequence is CASSVGGARNSPLHF. CDR3 coding DNA: TGTGCCAGCAGCGTAGGAGGGGCGCGGAATTCACCCCTCCACTTT. Based on the CDR3 plus reference TRBV9 and TRBJ1-6, the full variable domain is DSGVTQTPKHLITATGQRVTLRCSPRSGDLSVYWYQQSLDQGLQFLIQYYNGEERAKGNILERFSAQQFPDLHSELNLSSLELGDSALYFCASSVGGARNSPLHFGNGTRLTVT.

The V call is TRBV10-1, the J call TRBJ1-6, with D perhaps TRBD1 (5 bases). This CDR3 comprises 14 residues. Germline CDR1 WNHNN, CDR2 SYGVQD (reference sequence). V lost 9 bases to trimming and J lost 2 bases, with 11 bases between them. The CDR3 region has the DNA TGCGCCAGTCAGCAGGGCACCTATAATTCACCCCTCCACTTT. Its translation: CASQQGTYNSPLHF.

This clonotype came up many times. This sequence joins TRBV24-1 and TRBJ1-3; D unresolved. Germline CDR1 KGHDR, CDR2 SFDVKD. Trimming cost V 4 bases and J 1 base, with 7 bases left between them. CDR3 size: 14 residues. CDR3 coding DNA: TGTGCCACCAGTGACCCTCGATCTGGAAACACCATATATTTT. Residues: CATSDPRSGNTIYF.

This clonotype showed up many times. The rearrangement joins TRBV7-9 to TRBJ2-3; 8 bases fit TRBD1. The trim removed 5 bases at V and 0 bases at J, leaving 7 bases unmatched. CDR1 SEHNR and CDR2 FQNEAQ come from the germline V gene (reference sequence). This CDR3 has 16 amino acids. For the CDR3, the DNA is TGTGCCAGCAGCCCCAGGACAGGGCGAAGCACAGATACGCAGTATTTT. As protein: CASSPRTGRSTDTQYF.

With respect to this clonotype: The CDR3 end shows no conserved phenylalanine or tryptophan, and so a read error is likely. It is unclear where the CDR3 begins or ends on the DNA, so no DNA is shown, and the CDR3 is as TCRdb lists it. This chain connects TRBV2 to TRBJ2-6; the table's D call of TRBD2 was not tested on the DNA. CDR1 is SNHLY and CDR2 is FYNNEI in the germline V gene. The CDR3 extends over 10 residues, inclusive of both ends. CDR3: CASSERTTYT.

A word on this clonotype: A read error may be the cause here, since a much bigger clone is one base away. The chain is built from TRBV29-1 and TRBJ1-2; D perhaps matches TRBD1 (5 bases). Germline-derived CDR1 and CDR2 are SQVTM and ANQGSEA. There are 16 residues in the CDR3. Trimming removed 0 bases at V and 4 bases at J, with 18 bases between. The DNA of the CDR3 is TGCAGCGTTGAAGAACTATGCAGGGTACGAAGCTATGGCTACACCTTC. Amino acid sequence: CSVEELCRVRSYGYTF.

This clonotype occurred many times. The chain employs TRBV25-1 and TRBJ2-5, with 8 nucleotides matching TRBD2. This CDR3 comprises 17 residues. Trimming removed 2 bases from V and 1 base from J; junction bases left unmatched: 9. Germline V gene lookup returns CDR1 MGHDK and CDR2 SYGVNS. Here the CDR3 reads CASSEGAPGGPQETQYF. As DNA, the CDR3 is TGTGCCAGCAGTGAAGGGGCACCGGGGGGGCCCCAAGAGACCCAGTACTTC.

The table lists this clonotype with many counts. The chain joins TRBV5-8 to TRBJ1-1; 8 bases map to TRBD1. CDR1 and CDR2 (germline): SGHTS, YDEGEE. V trimming: 4 bases; J trimming: 8 bases; junction bases outside the gene matches: 7. The CDR3 length is 13 residues. The CDR3 loop is CASSPMDRVEAFF. The CDR3 DNA is TGTGCCAGCAGCCCGATGGACAGGGTAGAAGCTTTCTTT.

This clonotype was seen repeatedly, ten times or more. J is TRBJ1-5 and V is TRBV2, with 7 bases matching TRBD1. V lost 6 bases and J lost 6; bases outside the gene matches: 14. Germline CDR1 reads SNHLY; CDR2 reads FYNNEI. The CDR3 extends over 16 amino acids. This CDR3 is CASRPDDRVFSQPQHF. The CDR3 nucleotides read TGTGCCAGCAGACCCGATGACAGGGTATTTAGTCAGCCCCAGCATTTT.

This clonotype was observed many times. The chain has TRBV7-3 and TRBJ2-5; tentatively, D is TRBD1 (6 bases). The V and J ends lost 5 bases and 1 base respectively, with 14 bases between them. The germline V gene has CDR1 SGHTA and CDR2 FQGTGA. The CDR3 sequence is 15 residues long. The CDR3 here is CASSTQTGLQETQYF. The CDR3 DNA reads as TGTGCCAGCAGCACCCAGACAGGTCTCCAAGAGACCCAGTACTTC.

The rearrangement uses TRBV9 and TRBJ1-5; the match to TRBD1 covers 9 bases. Germline V CDR1 and CDR2: SGDLS, YYNGEE. CDR3 length equals 12 residues. Trimming cost V 4 bases and J 14 bases; bases outside gene matches: 7. CDR3 sequence reads: CASSLQGADEHF. The CDR3 DNA is TGTGCCAGCAGCTTACAGGGGGCGGACGAGCATTTT. The whole variable domain, remainder taken from reference TRBV9 and TRBJ1-5, is DSGVTQTPKHLITATGQRVTLRCSPRSGDLSVYWYQQSLDQGLQFLIQYYNGEERAKGNILERFSAQQFPDLHSELNLSSLELGDSALYFCASSLQGADEHFGDGTRLSIL.

This clonotype was detected ten times or more. The chain uses TRBV7-8 and TRBJ1-3; D perhaps matches TRBD1 (5 bases). Germline CDR1 is SGHVS and CDR2 is FQNEAQ. This CDR3 has 14 residues. The V end lost 4 bases, the J end lost 0 bases, and 7 bases lay between the germline ends. The CDR3 bases are TGTGCCAGCAGCTCCAGGGTCTCTGGAAACACCATATATTTT. Protein product: CASSSRVSGNTIYF.

Concerning this clonotype: This could be a read error, since a much larger clone is one nucleotide away. This chain connects TRBV6-5 to TRBJ2-2; tentative D call: TRBD2 (5 bases). This CDR3 region has 13 residues. Germline CDR1 MNHEY, CDR2 SVGAGI. Written as DNA, the CDR3 is TGTGCCAGCCTGAAGGTGAACACCGGGGAGCCGTTTTTT. The encoded protein is CASLKVNTGEPFF.

In its sample, this clonotype was seen many times. The V call is TRBV25-1, the J call TRBJ1-3; D possibly corresponds to TRBD1 (5 bases). Germline CDR1 MGHDK, CDR2 SYGVNS. V was trimmed by 6 bases and J by 4 bases, leaving 13 bases between them. The CDR3 has 14 amino acids. In DNA form, the CDR3 reads TGTGCCAGCAGGCGTGCGGGGGAGGGAAACACCATATATTTT. Protein sequence: CASRRAGEGNTIYF.

The chain joins TRBV15 to TRBJ1-1; D is possibly TRBD1 (5 bases). The CDR3 extends over 14 amino acids. V lost 3 bases and J lost 5, with 13 bases in between. Germline values: CDR1 LNHNV, CDR2 YYDKDF (reference sequence). The CDR3 region is CATSSAWDGTEAFF. In DNA form, the CDR3 reads TGTGCCACCAGCAGTGCATGGGACGGAACTGAAGCTTTCTTT.

On this clonotype: Because the CDR3's place on the DNA is in doubt, the DNA is left out and the CDR3 is given as listed by TCRdb. The V call is TRBV7-2, the J call TRBJ1-5; the table's TRBD1 call for D was not verified on the DNA. Per the germline V gene, CDR1 is SGHTA and CDR2 is FQGNSA. Both ends counted, the CDR3 spans 21 residues. The CDR3 here is CASSLKDREANFGQGNQPQHF.

This clonotype was picked up many times. The chain recombines TRBV4-2 with TRBJ1-4; tentative D call: TRBD1 (6 bases). The CDR3 sequence is 13 residues long. V was clipped by 6 bases and J by 3 bases, with 8 bases between them. The germline CDR1 and CDR2 sequences are LGHNA and YNFKEQ. The DNA of the CDR3 is TGTGCCAGCAGAGGGGGGTCTAATGAAAAACTGTTTTTT. Its protein is CASRGGSNEKLFF.

This clonotype was found many times. Germline is not matched at one junction end, which may reflect a read error. The V and J genes are TRBV7-9 and TRBJ2-2, with D unresolved. The CDR3 loop spans 11 amino acids. Germline CDR1 SEHNR, CDR2 FQNEAQ (reference sequence). The CDR3 bases are TGCGCCAGCAGCTTGAGCGGGGAGCTGTTTTTT. Translation gives CASSLSGELFF.

A remark on this clonotype: This sequence may be a read error, since a much larger clone differs from it by one base. V gene TRBV7-2 combines with J gene TRBJ2-7; no reliable D call. The CDR3 contains 13 residues. Germline assignment: CDR1 SGHTA and CDR2 FQGNSA. The CDR3 coding sequence is TGTGTCAGCAGCTTCGCCCAGACCTACGAGCAGTACTTC. Its protein is CVSSFAQTYEQYF.

There are a few counts of this clonotype. The genes are TRBV2 and TRBJ2-7; D not resolved. CDR3 size: 14 residues. Germline CDR1 and CDR2: SNHLY and FYNNEI. With 6 bases removed from V and 5 bases from J, the gap between germline ends came to 17 bases. CDR3 DNA: TGTGCCAGCAGGGCGATTTTGCTCCTGGACGAGCAGTACTTC. It is translated as CASRAILLLDEQYF.

This clonotype occurred many times. V gene TRBV3-1 combines with J gene TRBJ1-6, with a possible D match to TRBD1 (6 bases). This CDR3 region has 15 residues. In germline, CDR1 is LGHDT, CDR2 YNNKEL (reference sequence). Trimming stripped 5 bases from V and 6 bases from J, with 14 bases between. This CDR3 reads CASSYDRLSNSPLHF. In nucleotides, the CDR3 is TGTGCCAGCAGCTACGACAGGCTCAGTAATTCACCCCTCCACTTT.

The CDR3 DNA sequence: TGTGCCAGCAGTGAGTTCAGGGGGGATCAAGAGACCCAGCATTTT. Translating it yields CASSEFRGDQETQHF. V gene TRBV25-1 combines with J gene TRBJ1-5; 7 positions match TRBD1. Germline CDR1 reads MGHDK; CDR2 reads SYGVNS. The length of the CDR3 is 15 residues. V was pared by 3 bases and J by 11 bases, with 13 bases of the junction left unmatched.

For this clonotype: Sequence at one end of the junction differs from germline and may be a read error. This chain's CDR3 is CAGRPNTEAFF. CDR3 DNA: TGTGCCGGCAGGCCGAACACTGAAGCTTTCTTT. The V and J genes are TRBV2 and TRBJ1-1; no clear D gene. The CDR3 loop spans 11 amino acids. CDR1 and CDR2 (germline): SNHLY, FYNNEI.

At least ten counts were recorded for this clonotype. The genes are TRBV19 and TRBJ1-2; possible D gene TRBD1, 6 bases. The CDR3 runs to 14 residues. Looked up from germline, CDR1 is LNHDA and CDR2 is SQIVND (reference sequence). Between the trimmed V and J ends, which lost 5 bases and 7 bases, there was a span of 17 bases. The CDR3 sequence: CASSWGGRGGGYTF. The CDR3 DNA is TGTGCCAGTAGTTGGGGGGGCAGAGGTGGTGGCTACACCTTC.

This clonotype was found many times. The J gene is TRBJ2-5, the V gene TRBV4-1, with D unresolved. Germline CDR1 MGHRA, CDR2 YSYEKL. The V and J ends lost 1 base and 5 bases respectively, with 11 bases between them. The CDR3 consists of 14 residues. This chain's CDR3 is CASSQVKGFETQYF. For the CDR3, the DNA is TGCGCCAGCAGCCAAGTGAAAGGGTTTGAGACCCAGTACTTC.

CDR3 region: CSVELAGGLNTEAFF. The CDR3 nucleotides are TGCAGCGTGGAATTAGCGGGAGGCTTGAACACTGAAGCTTTCTTT. This chain connects TRBV29-1 to TRBJ1-1; D is uncertain. From germline, CDR1 is SQVTM and CDR2 ANQGSEA. The CDR3 runs to 15 residues. V lost 6 bases and J 0 bases, leaving 17 bases between the germline ends.

This clonotype has more than one count but fewer than ten. V gene TRBV27 combines with J gene TRBJ2-5; D may be TRBD1 or TRBD2 (5 bases each). The CDR3 loop spans 17 amino acids. V lost 8 bases and J 3 bases, leaving 25 bases between the germline ends. Germline loops: CDR1 MNHEY, CDR2 SMNVEV (reference sequence). CDR3 in amino acids: CASGTYREGLAKETQYF. CDR3 bases: TGTGCCAGCGGAACCTATCGAGAGGGGCTTGCCAAAGAGACCCAGTACTTC.

This clonotype was picked up many times. This chain joins TRBV5-5 and TRBJ2-7; 9 bases fit TRBD1. This CDR3 has 13 amino acids. Germline V gives CDR1 SGHKS, CDR2 YYEKEE (reference sequence). The V gene end was trimmed by 4 bases and the J gene end by 4 bases; junction bases not matched to a gene: 3. The CDR3 spells CASSGGTGYEQYF. CDR3 DNA sequence: TGTGCCAGCAGCGGTGGGACAGGGTACGAGCAGTACTTC.

Many counts were recorded for this clonotype. The chain uses TRBV11-1 and TRBJ2-5; D possibly uses TRBD1 or TRBD2 (5 bases each). V lost 3 bases and J lost 0, with 11 bases in between. Germline loops: CDR1 SGHAT, CDR2 FQDESV (reference sequence). This CDR3 is built from 15 residues. Here the CDR3 reads CASSFMGTDQETQYF. The CDR3 DNA sequence: TGTGCCAGCAGCTTCATGGGGACGGACCAAGAGACCCAGTACTTC.